The 14 T cell receptor beta chains below come from one sample, sequenced in a study of blood T cell repertoires in COVID-19 (dated by TCRdb to about 2020). The library was built by means of the immunoSEQ multiplex PCR assay. As stored in TCRdb, this immuneACCESS dataset retains in-frame rearrangements with V and J assigned. A fraction of the clones does not appear; measured against another copy, unresolved V genes explain less than half of the discrepancy, and the remainder lacks a known reason. This sample holds under 130,000 clones; approximately 92% were observed only once. The top ten clonotypes cover approximately 29% of the sample. The sample consisted of peripheral blood. These receptors originate from a woman aged 80 or over with acute or convalescent COVID-19.

The V gene is TRBV30, the J gene TRBJ1-3; perhaps TRBD1 as D (6 bases). Germline V gene lookup returns CDR1 GTSNPN and CDR2 SVGIG (reference sequence). The CDR3 length is 14 residues. V lost 3 bases, J lost 1 base, and 10 bases lay in between. CDR3 amino acids: CAWSPGVSGNTIYF. CDR3 sequence (DNA): TGTGCCTGGAGCCCAGGGGTGTCTGGAAACACCATATATTTT.

The chain carries TRBV6-5 and TRBJ1-4; no reliable D call. CDR3 size: 14 residues. Looked up from germline, CDR1 is MNHEY and CDR2 is SVGAGI. The V end was cut by 5 bases, the J end by 6 bases, with 13 bases between. The CDR3 here is CASSILSGDEKLFF. Written as DNA, the CDR3 is TGTGCCAGCAGTATTCTTTCAGGCGATGAAAAACTGTTTTTT.

This chain joins TRBV11-2 and TRBJ2-5; 9 bases align to TRBD1. Losses at the gene ends were 3 bases for V and 5 bases for J; bases not matched to a gene: 7. The CDR3 contains 15 residues. Germline CDR1 SGHAT, CDR2 FQNNGV. The CDR3 DNA follows: TGTGCCAGCAGCTTCCCCGGGACAGGGCAGGAGACCCAGTACTTC. It yields the protein CASSFPGTGQETQYF.

The chain combines TRBV19 with TRBJ2-3; D call uncertain. Trimming pared 6 bases from V and 6 bases from J, leaving 7 bases between. The CDR3 consists of 11 residues. Germline CDR1 is LNHDA and CDR2 is SQIVND (reference sequence). CDR3 DNA sequence: TGTGCCAGTAGATCCCCTGATACGCAGTATTTT. Protein sequence: CASRSPDTQYF.

J is TRBJ1-5 and V is TRBV12-3 or TRBV12-4; D gene uncertain. The V end lost 8 bases, the J end lost 0 bases, and 8 bases lay between the germline ends. This CDR3 region has 13 residues. The DNA for the CDR3 is TGTGCCAGCCGACGGGGTAGCAATCAGCCCCAGCATTTT. Protein: CASRRGSNQPQHF.

The V and J genes are TRBV2 and TRBJ1-2; 7 bases fit TRBD1. Trimming took 6 bases from V and 8 from J; bases not matched to a gene: 9. Germline-derived CDR1 and CDR2 are SNHLY and FYNNEI. CDR3 length: 13 residues. The CDR3 DNA sequence: TGTGCCAGCAGCGACAGGGATTACGGGGGCTACACCTTC. Residues: CASSDRDYGGYTF. Full variable domain (missing parts from reference TRBV2 and TRBJ1-2): EPEVTQTPSHQVTQMGQEVILRCVPISNHLYFYWYRQILGQKVEFLVSFYNNEISEKSEIFDDQFSVERPDGSNFTLKIRSTKLEDSAMYFCASSDRDYGGYTFGSGTRLTVV.

The chain employs TRBV7-2 and TRBJ2-3, with 9 bases aligning to TRBD1. The germline V gene has CDR1 SGHTA and CDR2 FQGNSA. CDR3 length equals 15 residues. Germline trimming cut 5 bases from V and 0 bases from J; bases unmatched to any gene: 3. The CDR3 DNA sequence: TGTGCCAGCAGCCCACAGGGGGCGAGCACAGATACGCAGTATTTT. Residues: CASSPQGASTDTQYF.

The CDR3 nucleotides read TGTGCCAGCAGTTCAAGACAGGGAAAGGTAGATACGCAGTATTTT. Translation gives CASSSRQGKVDTQYF. This chain joins TRBV28 and TRBJ2-3, with 7 bases aligning to TRBD1. J gave up 5 bases and V 4 bases, and 9 bases lay outside the gene matches. Germline V gene data show CDR1 as MDHEN and CDR2 as SYDVKM. This CDR3 is built from 15 residues.

V gene TRBV9 combines with J gene TRBJ2-7; a possible D gene is TRBD1 (5 bases). V was cut by 0 bases and J by 0 bases, with 7 bases left in between. Germline V gene data show CDR1 as SGDLS and CDR2 as YYNGEE. This CDR3 region has 14 residues. The DNA for the CDR3 is TGTGCCAGCAGCGTAGGACAGAGCTCCTACGAGCAGTACTTC. Translated, it gives CASSVGQSSYEQYF.

The chain links TRBV7-3 to TRBJ1-1; D remains unclear. CDR1 is SGHTA and CDR2 is FQGTGA in the germline V gene. This CDR3 comprises 13 residues. Trimming removed 8 bases at V and 0 bases at J, with 10 bases between. In nucleotides, the CDR3 is TGTGCCAGCGGGGAGCTATTGAACACTGAAGCTTTCTTT. Translated: CASGELLNTEAFF.

The chain links TRBV18 to TRBJ2-1; a possible D gene is TRBD1 (6 bases). Trimming removed 4 bases from V and 6 bases from J, with 13 bases in between. The CDR3 has 14 amino acids. CDR1 and CDR2 (germline): KGHSH, LQKENI. In DNA form, the CDR3 reads TGTGCCAGCTCACAAAGCAGGGGTCTCAATGAGCAGTTCTTC. It yields the protein CASSQSRGLNEQFF.

The chain recombines TRBV29-1 with TRBJ2-5, with a weak D call TRBD2 (5 bases). CDR1 is SQVTM, CDR2 ANQGSEA, per germline. V dropped 4 bases and J dropped 5 bases, with 8 bases sitting between them. The CDR3 is 11 residues long. The CDR3 is CSVAPGETQYF. In DNA form, the CDR3 reads TGCAGCGTTGCCCCGGGGGAGACCCAGTACTTC. Together with reference TRBV29-1 and TRBJ2-5, the CDR3 gives the full variable domain: SAVISQKPSRDICQRGTSLTIQCQVDSQVTMMFWYRQQPGQSLTLIATANQGSEATYESGFVIDKFPISRPNLTFSTLTVSNMSPEDSSIYLCSVAPGETQYFGPGTRLLVL.

The rearrangement joins TRBV28 to TRBJ1-1; 8 nucleotides line up with TRBD1. This CDR3 spans 14 amino acids. The V gene end was trimmed by 10 bases and the J gene end by 5 bases; junction bases not matched to a gene: 12. CDR1 MDHEN and CDR2 SYDVKM come from the germline V gene. The CDR3 DNA reads TGTGCCACCGCACTAGACAGGGGTTCTACTGAAGCTTTCTTT. It specifies CATALDRGSTEAFF.

The chain is built from TRBV6-5 and TRBJ2-5; weak D call: TRBD1 (5 bases). Germline V gene data show CDR1 as MNHEY and CDR2 as SVGAGI. V was cut by 2 bases and J by 7 bases, with 20 bases left in between. The CDR3 length is 16 residues. Here the CDR3 reads CASSYAVPPGQGTQYF. The CDR3, as DNA: TGTGCCAGCAGTTACGCAGTCCCGCCCGGTCAGGGGACCCAGTACTTC.